This T cell receptor (beta chain) was sequenced for a study of blood T cell repertoires in COVID-19. Study background: The samples span acute and convalescent COVID-19 from the United States, Italy and Spain. PBMCs, B-cell-depleted T cells, or T cells provided the cDNA or gDNA that made up the material.

This CDR3 comprises 16 residues. V was shortened by 0 bases and J by 1 base, with 11 bases between the two germline ends. CDR1 is ENHRY, CDR2 SYGVKD, per germline. The assay was immunoSEQ multiplex PCR, and TCRdb's table has in-frame clones only and misses some. Of tens of thousands of clones listed, approximately 87% are singletons. The chain couples TRBV10-3 to TRBJ2-3; D may be TRBD2 (7 bases). Source material: peripheral blood. The clonotype comes from a woman between 70 and 85 years old with acute or convalescent COVID-19. The CDR3 coding sequence is TGTGCCATCAGTGAGTCTCAAGGGGGGGGCACAGATACGCAGTATTTT. Protein product: CAISESQGGGTDTQYF.